The rows below give T cell receptor beta chains drawn from one sample of a study of T cell responses to AZD1222 COVID-19 vaccine. TCRdb's copy holds only in-frame clones and misses some; the assay was immunoSEQ multiplex PCR. The sample consists of roughly 78,000 clones, over 80% of them appearing once. The sample consisted of peripheral blood, taken on day 0 of AZD1222 vaccination. The receptors were gathered from an adult in good health. Each CDR3 is given with its conserved first and last residue. D genes are given only for firm matches. Only part of the rows carry a size: once, few, many, or a class if the clone is expanded.

v_call,clone_size,d_call,j_call,cdr3_nt,cdr3_aa
TRBV24-1,once,TRBD2,TRBJ2-7,TGTGCCACCAATAAACTAGCGTACTACGAGCAGTACTTC,CATNKLAYYEQYF
TRBV29-1,NA,NA,TRBJ2-5,TGCAGCGTTGTAGGTCAGATTCTTTGGGAGACCCAGTACTTC,CSVVGQILWETQYF
TRBV6-2/TRBV6-3,NA,NA,TRBJ1-5,TGTGCCAGCAGTTCGCTGGAAGTATATAGCAATCAGCCCCAGCATTTT,CASSSLEVYSNQPQHF
TRBV2,NA,NA,TRBJ1-4,TGTGCCAGCACTGTCTGGACTAATGAAAAACTGTTTTTT,CASTVWTNEKLFF
TRBV18,NA,TRBD2,TRBJ2-2,TGTGCCAGCCCACCGGGGGGGAATCCGTCCGGGGAGCTGTTTTTT,CASPPGGNPSGELFF
TRBV7-2,NA,TRBD2,TRBJ2-7,TGTGCCAGCACCTCACGGACTAGCGGGGAGTACGAGCAGTACTTC,CASTSRTSGEYEQYF
TRBV4-1,once,NA,TRBJ2-3,TGCGCCAGCAGCCAAGGTTTACTGGACGGTACGCAGTATTTT,CASSQGLLDGTQYF
TRBV19,NA,NA,TRBJ1-5,TGTGCCTCACAGGGAAATAGCAATCAGCCCCAGCATTTT,CASQGNSNQPQHF
TRBV9,NA,TRBD1,TRBJ2-1,TGTGCCAGCAGCGGAGGGACAGGGTTAGGGGGGGCTAATCTGCAGTTCTTC,CASSGGTGLGGANLQFF
TRBV7-2,NA,NA,TRBJ1-5,TGTGCCAGCAGACCCCGTGGGGGGCGAAGCAATCAGCCCCAGCATTTT,CASRPRGGRSNQPQHF
TRBV15,few,NA,TRBJ2-2,TGTGCCACCAGCCTACGGAACACCGGGGAGCTGTTTTTT,CATSLRNTGELFF
TRBV25-1,NA,NA,TRBJ1-1,TGTGCCAGCAGTGAATTTCTTGGCAGCGGTAAAGCTTTCTTT,CASSEFLGSGKAFF
TRBV11-1,NA,TRBD1,TRBJ1-1,TGTGCCAGCAGCCGCGCCCAGACAGGGAGGACTGAAGCTTTCTTT,CASSRAQTGRTEAFF
TRBV13,NA,TRBD2,TRBJ2-2,TGTGCCAGCAGCAAAACGTCTAGCGGGAGGAACACCGGGGAGCTGTTTTTT,CASSKTSSGRNTGELFF
TRBV6-1,NA,NA,TRBJ1-4,TGTGCCAGCAGTGAATATACAGGGACTAATGAAAAACTGTTTTTT,CASSEYTGTNEKLFF